The sequence of this T cell receptor (beta chain) was determined in a study of cytomegalovirus exposure and HLA in healthy donors. Study-level points and caveats: A missense variant in DCLRE1C was later tied to TCR beta V- and J-gene trimming. Using a false discovery rate of 0.05, a later analysis showed that approximately 17,000 TCR beta sequences were associated with HLA alleles.

The PCR ran on 60 Vbeta and 13 Jbeta primers. Sequencing used immunoSEQ multiplex PCR; TCRdb keeps in-frame clones, though not all of them. The sample holds approximately 110,000 clones, about 78% seen once. V lost 10 bases and J 6 bases, leaving 13 bases between the germline ends. From germline, CDR1 is SEHNR and CDR2 FQNEAQ (reference sequence). The CDR3 contains 12 residues. In the case of this clone: As yet, its antigen is unknown.

This receptor was taken from a woman between 40 and 50 years old in good health and CMV-seropositive. This sequence joins TRBV7-9 and TRBJ1-5; D possibly corresponds to TRBD1 (6 bases). Sequenced material: PBMCs. The DNA for the CDR3 is TGTGCCACCGGACAGCTCGGTCAGCCCCAGCATTTT. Its translation is CATGQLGQPQHF.